The 9 T cell receptor beta chains given below trace back to one sample, sequenced in a study. MiXCR was run by TCRdb on the 5' RACE reads, yielding one entry per CDR3 protein. The data contain about 57,000 distinct CDR3 sequences, around a quarter of them seen just once; the ten biggest clones take up approximately 3%. Material: tumor-infiltrating memory CD4+ T cells sorted from the breast tumor. Subset described: memory CD4+ T cells, CD4+CD45RO+CD25-. The source of these receptors is a female donor with breast cancer.

Only a few counts were recorded for this clonotype. V usage is TRBV6-1 and J usage is TRBJ2-2; perhaps TRBD1 as D (6 bases). CDR1 and CDR2 (germline): MNHNS, SASEGT. CDR3 length: 14 residues. Trimming pared 7 bases from V and 12 bases from J, leaving 21 bases between. The CDR3 protein is CASTPQGTSVKLFF. The CDR3, as DNA: TGTGCCAGCACCCCCCAGGGGACGTCCGTGAAGCTGTTTTTT.

This chain connects TRBV7-2 to TRBJ2-1; D is unresolved. The CDR3 runs to 15 residues. The ends were cut back, 2 bases at V and 8 bases at J, with 16 bases in the middle. From germline, CDR1 is SGHTA and CDR2 FQGNSA. The CDR3 nucleotides read TGTGCCAGCAGCTTAACGGGCCTAGATCTAGATGAGCAGTTCTTC. It encodes CASSLTGLDLDEQFF.

This clonotype was counted a few times. The CDR3 is CASSSWPGTSSYEQYF. The CDR3 nucleotides read TGTGCCAGCAGCTCCTGGCCCGGGACGAGCTCCTACGAGCAGTACTTC. The genes are TRBV7-9 and TRBJ2-7, with D perhaps assigned TRBD1 or TRBD2 (5 bases each). V was clipped by 4 bases and J by 0 bases, with 16 bases between them. The CDR3 consists of 16 residues. CDR1 and CDR2 from the germline V gene are SEHNR and FQNEAQ (reference sequence).

This clonotype was seen only a few times. The chain has TRBV7-9 and TRBJ2-5; D remains unclear. The CDR3 is made up of 13 amino acids. CDR1 is SEHNR and CDR2 is FQNEAQ in the germline V gene (reference sequence). The V end lost 5 bases, the J end lost 5 bases, and 12 bases lay between the germline ends. CDR3 coding DNA: TGTGCCAGCAGCCGCGACATCGGGGAGACCCAGTACTTC. Protein product: CASSRDIGETQYF.

V usage is TRBV7-8 and J usage is TRBJ2-7, with 8 bases aligning to TRBD2. Germline V CDR1 and CDR2: SGHVS, FQNEAQ. Trimming removed 8 bases from V and 1 base from J; junction bases left unmatched: 4. The CDR3 has 13 amino acids. CDR3 residues: CASGRLASYEQYF. DNA for the CDR3: TGTGCCAGCGGGCGACTAGCGTCCTACGAGCAGTACTTC.

In the case of this clonotype: A much bigger clone sits one base away, suggesting this may be a read error. The chain recombines TRBV5-1 with TRBJ2-1; the D gene could be TRBD1 or TRBD2 (6 bases each). Germline V lookup: CDR1 SGHRS, CDR2 YFSETQ. The germline V and J ends were trimmed by 4 bases and 5 bases, with 19 bases remaining between them. This CDR3 spans 16 amino acids. The CDR3 is CASSALVGGQHNEQFF. CDR3 coding DNA: TGCGCCAGCAGCGCCTTAGTGGGGGGCCAACACAATGAGCAGTTCTTC.

This clonotype was seen a handful of times. The CDR3 protein is CASRPDRLSGNTIYF. The CDR3 coding sequence is TGTGCCAGCAGGCCGGACCGGCTCTCTGGAAACACCATATATTTT. This sequence joins TRBV7-8 and TRBJ1-3; D not certain. CDR3 length: 15 amino acids. Trimming left V 6 bases short and J 0 bases short, with 12 bases between. Germline CDR1 is SGHVS and CDR2 is FQNEAQ.

The sample holds a few counts of this clonotype. This chain links TRBV6-2 or TRBV6-3 with TRBJ2-2, with a possible D match to TRBD1 (6 bases). Germline V gene data show CDR1 as MNHEY and CDR2 as SVGEGT. Trimming took off 4 bases at V and 3 bases at J, with 18 bases between the two ends. CDR3 length equals 17 residues. DNA for the CDR3: TGTGCCAGCAGTTCCGGATACAGGGCGAGGGACACCGGGGAGCTGTTTTTT. As protein: CASSSGYRARDTGELFF.

The chain recombines TRBV3-1 with TRBJ1-5; 10 bases are a match to TRBD1. This CDR3 contains 15 residues. The J segment lost 5 bases and the V segment lost 1 base, leaving 2 bases of the junction unmatched. The germline V gene encodes CDR1 LGHDT and CDR2 YNNKEL (reference sequence). The CDR3 loop reads CASSQGQGAYQPQHF. For the CDR3, the DNA is TGTGCCAGCAGCCAAGGACAGGGGGCCTATCAGCCCCAGCATTTT.